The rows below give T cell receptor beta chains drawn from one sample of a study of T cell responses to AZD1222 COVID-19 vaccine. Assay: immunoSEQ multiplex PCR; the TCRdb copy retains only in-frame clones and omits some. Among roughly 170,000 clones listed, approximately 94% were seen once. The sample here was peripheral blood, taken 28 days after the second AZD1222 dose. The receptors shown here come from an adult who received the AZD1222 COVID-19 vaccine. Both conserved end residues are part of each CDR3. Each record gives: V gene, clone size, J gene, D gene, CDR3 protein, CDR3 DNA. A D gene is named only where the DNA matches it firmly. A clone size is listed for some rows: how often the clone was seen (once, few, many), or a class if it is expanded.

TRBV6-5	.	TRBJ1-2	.	CASSSAGARYGYTF	TGTGCCAGCAGTTCGGCGGGGGCGCGTTATGGCTACACCTTC
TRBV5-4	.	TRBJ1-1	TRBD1	CASRTQQGPTEAFF	TGTGCCAGCAGGACACAACAGGGGCCGACTGAAGCTTTCTTT
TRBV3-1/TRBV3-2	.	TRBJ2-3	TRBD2	CASSGTSDRTDTQYF	TGTGCCAGCAGCGGTACTAGCGACCGCACAGATACGCAGTATTTT
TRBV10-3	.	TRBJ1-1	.	CAISEGNDLANTEAFF	TGTGCCATCAGTGAGGGAAACGATCTAGCGAACACTGAAGCTTTCTTT
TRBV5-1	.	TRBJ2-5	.	CASSLEGGAKTQYF	TGCGCCAGCAGCTTGGAGGGGGGCGCGAAGACCCAGTACTTC
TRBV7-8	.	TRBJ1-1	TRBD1	CASSLTGVHTEAFF	TGTGCCAGCAGCTTAACAGGGGTGCACACTGAAGCTTTCTTT
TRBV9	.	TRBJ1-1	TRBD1	CASSVGRGRTEAFF	TGTGCCAGCAGCGTAGGAAGGGGGCGGACTGAAGCTTTCTTT
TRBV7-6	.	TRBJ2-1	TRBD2	CASSLSWEGEQFF	TGTGCCAGCAGCTTAAGCTGGGAGGGTGAGCAGTTCTTC
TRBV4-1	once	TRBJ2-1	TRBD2	CASSQTGTSGDNEQFF	TGCGCCAGCAGCCAGACCGGGACTAGCGGGGACAATGAGCAGTTCTTC
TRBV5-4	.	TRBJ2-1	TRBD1	CASSLGQGGSPEQFF	TGTGCCAGCAGCCTTGGACAGGGGGGTTCTCCGGAGCAGTTCTTC
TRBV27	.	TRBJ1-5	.	CASSPRGGAQPQHF	TGTGCCAGCAGTCCGCGTGGGGGAGCTCAGCCCCAGCATTTT
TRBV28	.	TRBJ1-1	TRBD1	CASSPHGQGMNTEAFF	TGTGCCAGCAGTCCACACGGACAGGGGATGAACACTGAAGCTTTCTTT
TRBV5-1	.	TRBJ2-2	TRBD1	CASSPQGTGELFF	TGCGCCAGCAGCCCACAGGGGACCGGGGAGCTGTTTTTT
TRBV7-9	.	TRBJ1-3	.	CASSLGEQRGTIYF	TGTGCCAGCAGCTTAGGCGAACAACGGGGCACCATATATTTT
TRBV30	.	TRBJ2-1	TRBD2	CAWRLLAGFVNEQFF	TGTGCCTGGAGGTTGCTAGCGGGATTCGTCAATGAGCAGTTCTTC
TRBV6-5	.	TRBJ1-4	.	CASRTSGGEKLFF	TGTGCCAGCCGGACCTCTGGAGGGGAAAAACTGTTTTTT
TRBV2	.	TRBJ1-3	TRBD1	CASSFLGTGGSGNTIYF	TGTGCCAGCAGTTTTTTGGGGACAGGCGGGTCTGGAAACACCATATATTTT
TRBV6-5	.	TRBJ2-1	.	CASSYGQENGNEQFF	TGTGCCAGCAGTTACGGTCAGGAAAACGGCAATGAGCAGTTCTTC
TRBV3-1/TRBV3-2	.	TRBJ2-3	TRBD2	CASSLAGATDTQYF	TGTGCCAGCAGCCTAGCGGGAGCAACAGATACGCAGTATTTT
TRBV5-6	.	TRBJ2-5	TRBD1	CASSFAGTGGQETQYF	TGTGCCAGCAGCTTCGCCGGGACAGGGGGTCAAGAGACCCAGTACTTC
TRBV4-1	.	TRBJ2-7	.	CASSQGTGPHEQYF	TGCGCCAGCAGCCAAGGAACCGGGCCCCACGAGCAGTACTTC
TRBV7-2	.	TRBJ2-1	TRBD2	CASSPWEGYEQFF	TGTGCCAGCAGCCCCTGGGAGGGTTATGAGCAGTTCTTC
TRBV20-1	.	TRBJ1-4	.	CSATGNEKLFF	TGCAGTGCTACGGGTAATGAAAAACTGTTTTTT
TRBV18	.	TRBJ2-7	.	CASSRDSYEQYF	TGTGCCAGCTCTAGGGACTCCTACGAGCAGTACTTC